These 9 T cell receptor beta chains came from one sample sequenced in a study of early T cells in non-severe SARS-CoV-2 infection. MiXCR, applied by TCRdb to the 5' RACE reads, yields one record per CDR3 protein. The table has almost 85,000 distinct CDR3 sequences, about an eighth seen once. The sequenced material came from whole blood. All receptors come from an adult who was a healthcare worker with PCR-confirmed SARS-CoV-2 infection or an uninfected control (not recorded which).

The rearrangement uses TRBV29-1 and TRBJ2-3; D is undetermined. This CDR3 comprises 10 residues. Germline V lookup: CDR1 SQVTM, CDR2 ANQGSEA. Trimming took off 4 bases at V and 3 bases at J, with 2 bases between the two ends. The CDR3 DNA is TGCAGCGTTGTGACAGATACGCAGTATTTT. It yields the protein CSVVTDTQYF.

In this sample, this clonotype turned up many times. The V and J genes are TRBV12-3 or TRBV12-4 and TRBJ2-3; D not certain. This CDR3 region has 11 residues. Deletions cut 6 bases from V and 2 bases from J, with 3 bases between. The CDR3 nucleotides are TGTGCCAGCAGATCCACAGATACGCAGTATTTT. As protein: CASRSTDTQYF.

Regarding this clonotype: A clone one base away is much larger, so this may be a read error. V and J are TRBV10-1 and TRBJ1-1; 7 bases align to TRBD1. Germline loops: CDR1 WNHNN, CDR2 SYGVQD (reference sequence). This CDR3 comprises 13 residues. The CDR3 DNA is TGCGCCAACAGTGAGTCGGTCAGGGGGAAAGCTTTCTTT. Its protein product is CANSESVRGKAFF.

This clonotype has at least ten counts. The V and J genes are TRBV5-1 and TRBJ1-4, with D possibly being TRBD1 (5 bases). This CDR3 contains 15 residues. Per germline, CDR1 SGHRS and CDR2 YFSETQ. The V end was cut by 3 bases, the J end by 8 bases, with 17 bases between. CDR3 in amino acids: CASSSSGRRGEKLFF. The CDR3 DNA sequence: TGCGCCAGCAGCTCATCGGGCCGGAGGGGAGAAAAACTGTTTTTT.

The table lists this clonotype with a few counts. V usage is TRBV5-1 and J usage is TRBJ2-2, with D uncertain. The CDR3 consists of 12 residues. Germline V gene data show CDR1 as SGHRS and CDR2 as YFSETQ. V lost 1 base to trimming and J lost 7 bases, with 5 bases between them. The DNA for the CDR3 is TGCGCCAGCAGCTTGTCTTACGGGGAGCTGTTTTTT. The encoded protein is CASSLSYGELFF.

This clonotype was found once. V and J are TRBV20-1 and TRBJ2-1; TRBD2 is a possible D gene (6 bases). The CDR3 totals 14 residues. V was cut by 2 bases and J by 4 bases, with 12 bases left in between. Per germline, CDR1 DFQATT and CDR2 SNEGSKA (reference sequence). The CDR3 coding sequence is TGCAGTGCTAGATCGCCGGCGGGGTACAATGAGCAGTTCTTC. It is translated as CSARSPAGYNEQFF.

This clonotype was found many times. The genes are TRBV19 and TRBJ1-4, with D unresolved. The CDR3 runs to 12 residues. V lost 5 bases, J lost 4 bases, and 5 bases lay in between. CDR1 and CDR2 (germline): LNHDA, SQIVND (reference sequence). The CDR3 region is CASSQVNEKLFF. CDR3 nucleotide sequence: TGTGCCAGTAGTCAGGTTAATGAAAAACTGTTTTTT.

The rearrangement joins TRBV5-4 to TRBJ2-5; 8 nucleotides align to TRBD2. Per the germline V gene, CDR1 is SGHNT and CDR2 is YYREEE (reference sequence). J lost 6 bases, V lost 5 bases, and 6 bases had no gene match. The CDR3 totals 13 residues. CDR3 sequence: CASSISGGKTQYF. In nucleotides, the CDR3 is TGTGCCAGCAGTATAAGCGGGGGTAAGACCCAGTACTTC.

This clonotype has at least ten counts. The genes are TRBV7-9 and TRBJ2-1; tentatively, D is TRBD2 (6 bases). CDR1 is SEHNR, CDR2 FQNEAQ, per germline (reference sequence). Trimming took 3 bases from V and 9 from J, leaving 12 bases between them. The CDR3 consists of 13 residues. The CDR3 protein is CASSLGGSTEQFF. The CDR3 DNA is TGTGCCAGCAGCTTGGGGGGTTCCACTGAGCAGTTCTTC.